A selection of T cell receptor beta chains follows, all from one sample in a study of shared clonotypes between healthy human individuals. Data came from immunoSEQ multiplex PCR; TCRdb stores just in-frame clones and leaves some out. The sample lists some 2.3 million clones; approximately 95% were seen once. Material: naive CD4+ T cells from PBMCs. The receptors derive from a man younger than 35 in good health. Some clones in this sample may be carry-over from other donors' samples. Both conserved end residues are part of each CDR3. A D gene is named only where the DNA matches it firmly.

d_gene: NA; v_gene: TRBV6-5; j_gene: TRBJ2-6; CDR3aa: CASSYSPGAGANVLTF
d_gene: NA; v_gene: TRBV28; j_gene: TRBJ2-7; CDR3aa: CASTPRWDRDYEQYF
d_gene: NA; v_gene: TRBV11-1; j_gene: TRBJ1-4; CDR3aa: CASSSRFRQGGEKLFF
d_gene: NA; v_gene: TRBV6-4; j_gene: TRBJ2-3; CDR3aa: CASSDSNSATDTQYF
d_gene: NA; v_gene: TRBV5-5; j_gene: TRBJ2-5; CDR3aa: CASSPRSFKKTQYF
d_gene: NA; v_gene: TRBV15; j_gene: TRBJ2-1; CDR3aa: CATSRESPLRQFF
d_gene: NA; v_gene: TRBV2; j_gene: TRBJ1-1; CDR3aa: CASSERGPEAFF
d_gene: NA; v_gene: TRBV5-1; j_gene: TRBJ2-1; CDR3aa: CASSSSGGASPYNEQFF
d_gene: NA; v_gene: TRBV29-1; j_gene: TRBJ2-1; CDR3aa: CSVDKSTTYNEQFF
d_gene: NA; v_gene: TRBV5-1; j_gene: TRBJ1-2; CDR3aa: CASSSQDSYGYTF
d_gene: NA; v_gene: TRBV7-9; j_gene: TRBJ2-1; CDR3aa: CASSSPGPQRNNEQFF
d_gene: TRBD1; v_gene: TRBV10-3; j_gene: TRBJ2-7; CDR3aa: CAISEDRDRHEQYF
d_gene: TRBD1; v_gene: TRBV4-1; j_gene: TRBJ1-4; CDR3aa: CASSHLGQGEREKLFF
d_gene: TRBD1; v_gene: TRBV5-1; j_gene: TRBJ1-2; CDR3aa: CASSLPQGTYGYTF
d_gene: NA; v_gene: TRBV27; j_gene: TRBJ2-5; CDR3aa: CASSGHQETQYF
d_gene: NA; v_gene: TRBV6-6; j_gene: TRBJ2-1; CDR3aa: CASSYSGTLLEQFF
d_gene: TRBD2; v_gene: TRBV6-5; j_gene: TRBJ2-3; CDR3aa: CASSPGAGGVDTQYF
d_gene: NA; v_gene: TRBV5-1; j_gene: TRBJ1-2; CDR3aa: CASSFRDINYGYTF
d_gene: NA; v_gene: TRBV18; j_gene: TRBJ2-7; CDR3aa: CASSTGSAEQYF
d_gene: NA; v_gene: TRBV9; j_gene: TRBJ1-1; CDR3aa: CASSSTRWGGLNTEAFF
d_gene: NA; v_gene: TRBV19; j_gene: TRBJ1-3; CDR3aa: CASSRGTLTSGNTIYF
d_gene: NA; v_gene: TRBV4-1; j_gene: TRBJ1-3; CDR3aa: CASSQGVYRSSGNTIYF
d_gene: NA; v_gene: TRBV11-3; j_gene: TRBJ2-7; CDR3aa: CASSLEGTSYEQYF
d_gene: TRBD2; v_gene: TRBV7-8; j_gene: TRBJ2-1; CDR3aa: CASSSRRIGTSGSDNEQFF
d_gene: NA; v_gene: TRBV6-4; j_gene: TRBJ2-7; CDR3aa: CASSDSRGGRPGGLTYEQYF
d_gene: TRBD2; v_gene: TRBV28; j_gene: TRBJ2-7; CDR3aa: CASRGGTSLDYEQYF
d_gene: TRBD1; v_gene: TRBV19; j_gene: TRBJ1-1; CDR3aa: CASSNTGGGRNTEAFF
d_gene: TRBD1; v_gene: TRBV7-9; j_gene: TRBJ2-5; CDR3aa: CASSAQGAGEQYF
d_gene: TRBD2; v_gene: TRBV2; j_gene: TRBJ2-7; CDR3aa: CASRSGTYEQYF
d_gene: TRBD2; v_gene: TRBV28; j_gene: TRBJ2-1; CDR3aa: CASSLRTSGAGREFF
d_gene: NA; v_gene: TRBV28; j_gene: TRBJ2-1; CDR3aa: CASSLAPQANNEQFF
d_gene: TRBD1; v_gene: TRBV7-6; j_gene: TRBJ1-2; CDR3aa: CASSTRGQGGGGYTF
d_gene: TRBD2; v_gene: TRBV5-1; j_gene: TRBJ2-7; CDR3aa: CASSLVAGGTYEQYF
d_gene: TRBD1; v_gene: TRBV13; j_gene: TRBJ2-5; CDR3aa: CASSPRDRGFETQYF
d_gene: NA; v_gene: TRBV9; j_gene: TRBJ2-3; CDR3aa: CASSEGGTDTQYF
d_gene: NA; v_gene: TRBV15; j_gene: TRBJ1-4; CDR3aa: CATSRAGFNEKLFF
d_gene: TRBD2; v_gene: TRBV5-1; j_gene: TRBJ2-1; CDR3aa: CASSPTGLATYNEQFF
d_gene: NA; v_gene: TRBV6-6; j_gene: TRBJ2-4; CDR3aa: CASSYNAADTQYF
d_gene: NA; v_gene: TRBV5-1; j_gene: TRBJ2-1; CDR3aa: CASSPRSGGERNEQFF
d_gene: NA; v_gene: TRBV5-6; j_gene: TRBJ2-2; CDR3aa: CASSSRAGTGELFF
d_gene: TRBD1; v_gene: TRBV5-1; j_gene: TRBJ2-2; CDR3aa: CASSLEGQSTGELFF
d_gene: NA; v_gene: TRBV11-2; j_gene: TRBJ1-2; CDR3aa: CASSLDPDSYGYTF
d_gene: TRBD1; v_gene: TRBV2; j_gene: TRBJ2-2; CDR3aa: CASSGDRASGELFF
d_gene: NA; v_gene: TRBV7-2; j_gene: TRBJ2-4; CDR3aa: CASSLGADKNIQYF
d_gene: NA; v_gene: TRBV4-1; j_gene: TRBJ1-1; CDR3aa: CASSQEGNGMNTEAFF
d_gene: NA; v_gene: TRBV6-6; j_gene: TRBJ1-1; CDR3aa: CASSYDFPRQAQAFF
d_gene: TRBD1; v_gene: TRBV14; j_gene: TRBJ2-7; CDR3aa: CASSQTTGGHEQYF
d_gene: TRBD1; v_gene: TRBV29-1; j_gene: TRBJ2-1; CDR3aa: CSVLSGQTSYNEQFF
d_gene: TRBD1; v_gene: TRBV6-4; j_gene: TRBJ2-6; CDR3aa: CASSDSWTGVVSGANVLTF
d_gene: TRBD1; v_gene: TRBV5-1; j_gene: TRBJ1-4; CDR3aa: CASSTGDSSNEKLFF
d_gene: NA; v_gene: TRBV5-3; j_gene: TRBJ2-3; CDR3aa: CARSLVEGLPDTQYF
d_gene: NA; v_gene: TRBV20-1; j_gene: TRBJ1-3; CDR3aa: CSATTGNTIYF
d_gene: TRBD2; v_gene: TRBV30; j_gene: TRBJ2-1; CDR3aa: CAQDLYRSASGRTGYNEQFF